Sequencing of this T cell receptor beta chain was carried out in a study of blood T cell repertoires in COVID-19. At the level of the study: Sites across the United States, Italy and Spain contributed samples from acute and convalescent COVID-19.

The repertoire was sequenced with immunoSEQ multiplex PCR; TCRdb's copy has only in-frame clones and lacks some. The table shows about 120,000 clones, with approximately 85% occurring only once. CDR3 size: 14 residues. Germline CDR1 MGHRA, CDR2 YSYEKL. The V gene end was trimmed by 2 bases and the J gene end by 5 bases; junction bases not matched to a gene: 4. A Seattle source enrolled patients during active infection and followed them longitudinally. The sequencing input was peripheral blood. The sequence was obtained from a man between 25 and 39 years old with COVID-19, enrolled during active disease. This chain links TRBV4-1 with TRBJ2-7; 9 bases are shared with TRBD2. The CDR3 loop reads CASSQIAGADEQYF. Here the CDR3 DNA reads TGCGCCAGCAGCCAAATAGCGGGAGCAGACGAGCAGTACTTC.